This T cell receptor beta chain was sequenced for a study of blood T cell repertoires in COVID-19. Study overall: From the United States, Italy and Spain came samples of acute and convalescent COVID-19. The analysed material was cDNA or gDNA that came from T cells, B-cell-depleted T cells, or PBMCs.

In the source study's methods: Amplification of reference gene primers was used by the study to estimate nucleated cell counts. The repertoire was sequenced with immunoSEQ multiplex PCR; TCRdb's copy has only in-frame clones and lacks some. The DNA was the basis for D and trimming; V, J and clone size are from that table. Here the sample spans 59,000 or so clones, 82% being singletons. This clone was found once. What was sequenced was peripheral blood. The TCR was taken from a human donor in a cohort sampled during active COVID-19.

The CDR3 loop is CASSLATSTNTEAFF. The DNA of the CDR3 is TGTGCCAGCAGCTTAGCTACTAGTACGAACACTGAAGCTTTCTTT. This chain joins TRBV7-2 and TRBJ1-1; the D is unclear. With 0 bases removed from V and 1 base from J, the gap between germline ends came to 9 bases. CDR1 and CDR2 from the germline V gene are SGHTA and FQGNSA. CDR3 length equals 15 residues.